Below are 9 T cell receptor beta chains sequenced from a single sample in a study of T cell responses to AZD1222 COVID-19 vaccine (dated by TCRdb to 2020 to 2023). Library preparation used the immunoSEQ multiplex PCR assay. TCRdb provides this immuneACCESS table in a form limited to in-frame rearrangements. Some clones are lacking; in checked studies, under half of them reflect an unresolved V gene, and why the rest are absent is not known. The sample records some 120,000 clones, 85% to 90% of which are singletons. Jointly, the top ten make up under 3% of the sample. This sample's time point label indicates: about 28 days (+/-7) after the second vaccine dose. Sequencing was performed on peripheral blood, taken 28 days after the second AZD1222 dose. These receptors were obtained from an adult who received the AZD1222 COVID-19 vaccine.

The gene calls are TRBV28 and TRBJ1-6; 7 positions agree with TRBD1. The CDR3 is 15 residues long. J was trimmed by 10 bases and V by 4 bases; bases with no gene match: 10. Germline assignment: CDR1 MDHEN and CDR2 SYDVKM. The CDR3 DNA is TGTGCCAGCAGTTCCCCGGCAGGGGGTAGATCACCCCTCCACTTT. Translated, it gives CASSSPAGGRSPLHF.

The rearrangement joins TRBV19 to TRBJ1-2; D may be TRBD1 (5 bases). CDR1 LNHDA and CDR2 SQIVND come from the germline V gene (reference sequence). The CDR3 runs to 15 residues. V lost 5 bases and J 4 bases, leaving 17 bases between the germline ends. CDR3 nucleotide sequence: TGTGCCAGTAGTCCTCGACAGACGGGTGGCTATGGCTACACCTTC. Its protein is CASSPRQTGGYGYTF.

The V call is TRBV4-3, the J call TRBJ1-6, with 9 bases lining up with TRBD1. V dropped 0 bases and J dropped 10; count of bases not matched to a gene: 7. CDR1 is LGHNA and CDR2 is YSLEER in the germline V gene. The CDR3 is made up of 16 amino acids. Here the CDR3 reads CASSQETGGVRSPLHF. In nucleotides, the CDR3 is TGCGCCAGCAGCCAAGAAACAGGGGGCGTGAGGTCACCCCTCCACTTT.

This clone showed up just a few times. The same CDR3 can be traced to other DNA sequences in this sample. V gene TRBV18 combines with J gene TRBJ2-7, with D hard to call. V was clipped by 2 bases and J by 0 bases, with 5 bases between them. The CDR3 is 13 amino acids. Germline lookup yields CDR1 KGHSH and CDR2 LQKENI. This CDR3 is CASSPGSSYEQYF. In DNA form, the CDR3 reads TGTGCCAGCTCACCAGGCAGCTCCTACGAGCAGTACTTC. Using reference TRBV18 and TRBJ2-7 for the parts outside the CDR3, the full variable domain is NAGVMQNPRHLVRRRGQEARLRCSPMKGHSHVYWYRQLPEEGLKFMVYLQKENIIDESGMPKERFSAEFPKEGPSILRIQQVVRGDSAAYFCASSPGSSYEQYFGPGTRLTVT.

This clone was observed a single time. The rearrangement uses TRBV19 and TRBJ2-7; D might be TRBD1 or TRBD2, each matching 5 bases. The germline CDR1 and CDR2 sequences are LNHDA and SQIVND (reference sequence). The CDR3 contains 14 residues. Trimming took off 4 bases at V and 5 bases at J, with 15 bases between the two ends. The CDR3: CASSTSKGPHEQYF. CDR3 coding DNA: TGTGCCAGTAGTACCTCCAAGGGACCCCACGAGCAGTACTTC.

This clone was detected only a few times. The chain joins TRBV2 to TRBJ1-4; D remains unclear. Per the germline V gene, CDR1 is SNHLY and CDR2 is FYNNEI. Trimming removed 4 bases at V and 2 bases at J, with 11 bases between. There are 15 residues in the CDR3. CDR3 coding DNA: TGTGCCAGCAGTGCGAGGAGAGCGACTAATGAAAAACTGTTTTTT. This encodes CASSARRATNEKLFF.

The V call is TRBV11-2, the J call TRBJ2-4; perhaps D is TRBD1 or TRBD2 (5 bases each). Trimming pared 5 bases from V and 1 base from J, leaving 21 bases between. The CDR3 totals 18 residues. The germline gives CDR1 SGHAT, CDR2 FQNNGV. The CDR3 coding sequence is TGTGCCAGCAGCACTTCGAGGGGTGACAGCCTGGCCAAAAACATTCAGTACTTC. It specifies CASSTSRGDSLAKNIQYF.

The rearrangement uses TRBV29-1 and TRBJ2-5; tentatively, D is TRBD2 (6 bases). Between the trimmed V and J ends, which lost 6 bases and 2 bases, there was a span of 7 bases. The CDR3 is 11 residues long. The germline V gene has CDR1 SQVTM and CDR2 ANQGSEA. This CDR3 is CSVGTQETQYF. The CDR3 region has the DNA TGCAGCGTCGGGACTCAAGAGACCCAGTACTTC.

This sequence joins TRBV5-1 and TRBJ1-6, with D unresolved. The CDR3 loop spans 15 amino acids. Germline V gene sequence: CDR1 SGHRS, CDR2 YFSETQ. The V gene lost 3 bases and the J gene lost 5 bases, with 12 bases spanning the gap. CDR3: CASSSEGVHNSPLHF. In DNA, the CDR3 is TGCGCCAGCAGCTCCGAGGGCGTCCATAATTCACCCCTCCACTTT.